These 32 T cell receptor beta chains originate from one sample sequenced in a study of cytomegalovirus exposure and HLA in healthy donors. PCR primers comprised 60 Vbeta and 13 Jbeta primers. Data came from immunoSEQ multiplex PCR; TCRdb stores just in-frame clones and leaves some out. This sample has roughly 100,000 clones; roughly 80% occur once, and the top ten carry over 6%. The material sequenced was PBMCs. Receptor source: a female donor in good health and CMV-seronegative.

CDR3: CASNEGGATDTQYF. The CDR3 coding sequence is TGTGCCAGTAATGAGGGGGGGGCAACAGATACGCAGTATTTT. The chain combines TRBV19 with TRBJ2-3; D is perhaps TRBD2 (7 bases). The V gene's germline CDR1 is LNHDA and CDR2 SQIVND (reference sequence). V was trimmed by 7 bases and J by 3 bases, leaving 14 bases between them. The CDR3 contains 14 residues.

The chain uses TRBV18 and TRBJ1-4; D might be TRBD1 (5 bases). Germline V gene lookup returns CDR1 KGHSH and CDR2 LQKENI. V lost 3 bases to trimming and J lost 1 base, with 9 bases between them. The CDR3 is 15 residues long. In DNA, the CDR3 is TGTGCCAGCTCACCCATGGGGGGAACTAATGAAAAACTGTTTTTT. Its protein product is CASSPMGGTNEKLFF. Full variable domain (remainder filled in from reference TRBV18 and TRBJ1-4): NAGVMQNPRHLVRRRGQEARLRCSPMKGHSHVYWYRQLPEEGLKFMVYLQKENIIDESGMPKERFSAEFPKEGPSILRIQQVVRGDSAAYFCASSPMGGTNEKLFFGSGTQLSVL.

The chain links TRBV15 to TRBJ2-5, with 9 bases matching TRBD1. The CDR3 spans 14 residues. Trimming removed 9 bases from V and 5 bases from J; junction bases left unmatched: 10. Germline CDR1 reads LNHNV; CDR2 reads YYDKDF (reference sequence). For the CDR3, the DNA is TGTGCCACAACCAAACAGGGGGCCGGTGAGACCCAGTACTTC. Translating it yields CATTKQGAGETQYF.

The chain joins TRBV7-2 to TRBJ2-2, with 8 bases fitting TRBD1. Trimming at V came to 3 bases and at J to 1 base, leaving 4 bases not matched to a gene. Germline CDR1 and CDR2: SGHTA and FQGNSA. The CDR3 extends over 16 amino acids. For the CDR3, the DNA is TGTGCCAGCAGCTTTCGACAGGGGCTGAACACCGGGGAGCTGTTTTTT. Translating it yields CASSFRQGLNTGELFF.

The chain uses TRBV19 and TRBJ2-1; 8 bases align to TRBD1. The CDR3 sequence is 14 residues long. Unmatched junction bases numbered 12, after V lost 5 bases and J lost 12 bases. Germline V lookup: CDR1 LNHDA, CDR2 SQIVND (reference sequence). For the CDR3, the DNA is TGTGCCAGTAGTGGGAGGACAGGGCCGTTAGGGCAGTTCTTC. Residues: CASSGRTGPLGQFF.

CDR3 amino acids: CASSLGRAEGYTF. In DNA form, the CDR3 reads TGTGCCAGCAGCTTGGGCAGGGCGGAGGGCTACACCTTC. The gene calls are TRBV5-6 and TRBJ1-2; TRBD1 might be the D (5 bases). V lost 0 bases to trimming and J lost 8 bases, with 11 bases between them. This CDR3 has 13 amino acids. Germline loops: CDR1 SGHDT, CDR2 YYEEEE.

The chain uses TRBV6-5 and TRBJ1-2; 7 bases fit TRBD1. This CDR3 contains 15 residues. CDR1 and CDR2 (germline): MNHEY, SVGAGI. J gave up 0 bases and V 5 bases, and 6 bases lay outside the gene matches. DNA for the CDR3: TGTGCCAGCAGTCCAAACAGGGGAGCTAACTATGGCTACACCTTC. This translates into CASSPNRGANYGYTF.

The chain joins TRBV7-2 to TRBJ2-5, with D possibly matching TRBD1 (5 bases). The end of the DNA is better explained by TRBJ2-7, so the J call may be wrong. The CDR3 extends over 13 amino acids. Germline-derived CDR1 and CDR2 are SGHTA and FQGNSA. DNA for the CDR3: TGTGCCAGCAGCCGCGACAGATCCTACGAGCAGTACTTC. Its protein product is CASSRDRSYEQYF.

The CDR3 region has the DNA TGTGCCAGCAGCCAGGAGGTGGGAACCTCCTACGAGCAGTACTTC. This translates into CASSQEVGTSYEQYF. The rearrangement links TRBV4-2 to TRBJ2-7; perhaps TRBD2 as D (5 bases). Trimming pared 3 bases from V and 0 bases from J, leaving 12 bases between. Germline V gene lookup returns CDR1 LGHNA and CDR2 YNFKEQ. The CDR3 is made up of 15 amino acids.

The CDR3, as DNA: TGTGCCAGTAGTGAGGGGGGGAACTATGGCTACACCTTC. Amino acids: CASSEGGNYGYTF. The chain recombines TRBV19 with TRBJ1-2, with D possibly matching TRBD1 (6 bases). The CDR3 length is 13 residues. Germline V lookup: CDR1 LNHDA, CDR2 SQIVND (reference sequence). Trimming pared 5 bases from V and 2 bases from J, leaving 9 bases between.

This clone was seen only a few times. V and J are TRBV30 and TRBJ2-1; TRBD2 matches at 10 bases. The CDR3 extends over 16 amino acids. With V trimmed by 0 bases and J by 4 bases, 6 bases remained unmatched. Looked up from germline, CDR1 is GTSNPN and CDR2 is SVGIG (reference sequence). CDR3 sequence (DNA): TGTGCCTGGAGTGTTCGAGGAGCGGGAGGGTACAATGAGCAGTTCTTC. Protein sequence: CAWSVRGAGGYNEQFF.

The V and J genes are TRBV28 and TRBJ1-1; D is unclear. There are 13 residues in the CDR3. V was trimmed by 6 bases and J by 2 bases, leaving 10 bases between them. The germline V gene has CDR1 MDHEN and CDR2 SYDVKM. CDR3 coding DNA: TGTGCCAGCAGCCTGGCGGCCAACACTGAAGCTTTCTTT. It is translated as CASSLAANTEAFF.

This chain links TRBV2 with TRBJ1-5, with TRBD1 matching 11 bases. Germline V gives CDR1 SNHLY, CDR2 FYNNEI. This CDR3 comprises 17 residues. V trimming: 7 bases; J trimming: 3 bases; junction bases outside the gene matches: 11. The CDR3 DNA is TGTGCCAGCAACTTACGCCCGGGACAGGGGGACAATCAGCCCCAGCATTTT. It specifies CASNLRPGQGDNQPQHF.

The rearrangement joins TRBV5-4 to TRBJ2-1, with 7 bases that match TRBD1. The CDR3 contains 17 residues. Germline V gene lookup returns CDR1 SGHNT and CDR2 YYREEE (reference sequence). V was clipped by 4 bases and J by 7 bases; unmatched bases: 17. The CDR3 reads CASSQLRDSHFLNEQFF. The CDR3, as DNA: TGTGCCAGCAGCCAACTCCGGGACAGCCATTTCCTAAATGAGCAGTTCTTC.

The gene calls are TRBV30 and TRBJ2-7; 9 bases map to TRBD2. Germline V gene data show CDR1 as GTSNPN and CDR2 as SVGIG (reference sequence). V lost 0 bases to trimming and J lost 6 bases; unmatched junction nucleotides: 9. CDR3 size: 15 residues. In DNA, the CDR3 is TGTGCCTGGAGTGTAAGCGGGAGGCCCACCTCCGAGCAGTACTTC. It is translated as CAWSVSGRPTSEQYF.

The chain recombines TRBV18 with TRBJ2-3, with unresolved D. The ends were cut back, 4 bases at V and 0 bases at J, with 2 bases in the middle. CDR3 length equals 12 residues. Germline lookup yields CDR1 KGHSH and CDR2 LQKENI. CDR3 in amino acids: CASSLSTDTQYF. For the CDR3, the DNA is TGTGCCAGCTCACTAAGCACAGATACGCAGTATTTT.

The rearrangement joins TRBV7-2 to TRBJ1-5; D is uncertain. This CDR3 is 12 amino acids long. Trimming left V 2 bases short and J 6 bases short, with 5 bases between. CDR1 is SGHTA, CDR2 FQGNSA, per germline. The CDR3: CASSLPFQPQHF. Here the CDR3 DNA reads TGTGCCAGCAGCTTACCTTTTCAGCCCCAGCATTTT.

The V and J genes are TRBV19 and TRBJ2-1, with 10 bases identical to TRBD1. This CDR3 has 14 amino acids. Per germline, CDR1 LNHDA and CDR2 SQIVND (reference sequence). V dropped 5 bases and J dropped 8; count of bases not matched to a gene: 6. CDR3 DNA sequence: TGTGCCAGTAGTCCGGGACAGGGGTGGGATGAGCAGTTCTTC. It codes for CASSPGQGWDEQFF.

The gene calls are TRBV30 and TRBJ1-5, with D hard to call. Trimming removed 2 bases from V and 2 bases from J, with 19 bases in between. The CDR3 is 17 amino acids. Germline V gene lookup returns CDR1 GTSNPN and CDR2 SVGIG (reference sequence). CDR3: CAWSPDLGVRGNQPQHF. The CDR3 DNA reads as TGTGCCTGGAGTCCAGACTTGGGAGTTAGGGGCAATCAGCCCCAGCATTTT.

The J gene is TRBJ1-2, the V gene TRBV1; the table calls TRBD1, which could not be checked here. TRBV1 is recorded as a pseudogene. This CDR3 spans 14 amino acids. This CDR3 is CTSSQGTGLYGYTF. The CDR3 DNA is TGCACCAGCAGCCAAGGGACAGGGCTCTATGGCTACACCTTC.

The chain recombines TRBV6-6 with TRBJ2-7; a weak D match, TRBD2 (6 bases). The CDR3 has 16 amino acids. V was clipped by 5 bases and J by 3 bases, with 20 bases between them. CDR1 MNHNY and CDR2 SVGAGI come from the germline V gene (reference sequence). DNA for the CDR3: TGTGCCAGCAGTCACCAGACGGGAGCGGAGCACTACGAGCAGTACTTC. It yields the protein CASSHQTGAEHYEQYF.

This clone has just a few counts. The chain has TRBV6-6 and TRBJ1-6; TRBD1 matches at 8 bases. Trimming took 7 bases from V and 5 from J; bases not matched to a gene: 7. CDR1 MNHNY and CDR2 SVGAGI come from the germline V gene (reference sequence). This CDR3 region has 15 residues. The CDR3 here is CASKKTGANNSPLHF. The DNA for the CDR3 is TGTGCCAGCAAGAAGACAGGGGCCAATAATTCACCCCTCCACTTT.

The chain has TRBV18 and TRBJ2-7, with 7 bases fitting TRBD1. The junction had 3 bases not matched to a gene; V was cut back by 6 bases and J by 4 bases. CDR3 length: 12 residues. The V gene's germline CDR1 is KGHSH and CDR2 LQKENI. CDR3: CASSQQGYEQYF. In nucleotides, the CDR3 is TGTGCCAGCTCCCAACAGGGGTACGAGCAGTACTTC. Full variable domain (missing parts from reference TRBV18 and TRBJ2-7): NAGVMQNPRHLVRRRGQEARLRCSPMKGHSHVYWYRQLPEEGLKFMVYLQKENIIDESGMPKERFSAEFPKEGPSILRIQQVVRGDSAAYFCASSQQGYEQYFGPGTRLTVT.

The CDR3 sequence: CASMEGDTDTQYF. As DNA, the CDR3 is TGTGCCAGCATGGAGGGCGACACAGATACGCAGTATTTT. The V call is TRBV28, the J call TRBJ2-3, with D possibly being TRBD2 (6 bases). Trimming removed 7 bases at V and 2 bases at J, with 10 bases between. Germline lookup yields CDR1 MDHEN and CDR2 SYDVKM. This CDR3 has 13 residues.

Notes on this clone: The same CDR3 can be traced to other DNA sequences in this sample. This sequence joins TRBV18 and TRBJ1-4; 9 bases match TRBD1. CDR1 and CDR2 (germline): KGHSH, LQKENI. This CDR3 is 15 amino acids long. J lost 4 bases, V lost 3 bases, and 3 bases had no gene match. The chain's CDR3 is CASSPEDRGNEKLFF. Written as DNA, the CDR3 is TGTGCCAGCTCACCTGAGGACAGGGGTAATGAAAAACTGTTTTTT.

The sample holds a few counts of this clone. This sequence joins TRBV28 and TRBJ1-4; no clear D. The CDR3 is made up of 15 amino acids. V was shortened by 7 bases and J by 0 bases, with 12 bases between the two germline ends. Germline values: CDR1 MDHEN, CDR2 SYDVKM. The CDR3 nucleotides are TGTGCCAGCATTACCCTCGGAGCAACTAATGAAAAACTGTTTTTT. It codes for CASITLGATNEKLFF.

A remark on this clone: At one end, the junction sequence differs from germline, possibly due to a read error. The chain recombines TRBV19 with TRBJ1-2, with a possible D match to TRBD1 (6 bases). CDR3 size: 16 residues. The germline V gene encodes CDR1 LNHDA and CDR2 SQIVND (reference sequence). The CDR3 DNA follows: TGTGCCAGTAGTATTTTGGGGACAAGGGTTCACTACGGCTACACCTTC. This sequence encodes CASSILGTRVHYGYTF.

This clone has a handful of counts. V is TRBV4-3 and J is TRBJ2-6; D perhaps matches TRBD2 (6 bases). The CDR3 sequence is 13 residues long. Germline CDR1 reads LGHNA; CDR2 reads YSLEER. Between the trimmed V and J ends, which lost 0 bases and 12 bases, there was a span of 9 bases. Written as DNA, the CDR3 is TGCGCCAGCAGCCAAGATCTGGGGGGCGTCCTGACTTTC. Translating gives CASSQDLGGVLTF.

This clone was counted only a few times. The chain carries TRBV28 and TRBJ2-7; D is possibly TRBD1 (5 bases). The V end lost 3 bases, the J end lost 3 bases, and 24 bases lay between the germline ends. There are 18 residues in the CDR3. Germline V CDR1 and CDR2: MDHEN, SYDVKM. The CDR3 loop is CASSFSPSSGKDLYEQYF. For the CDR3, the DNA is TGTGCCAGCAGTTTTTCCCCTTCCTCAGGGAAAGACCTCTACGAGCAGTACTTC.

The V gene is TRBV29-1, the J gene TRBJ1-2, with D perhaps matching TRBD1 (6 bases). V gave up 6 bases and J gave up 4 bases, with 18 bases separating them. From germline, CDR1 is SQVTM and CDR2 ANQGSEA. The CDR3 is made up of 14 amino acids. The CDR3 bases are TGCAGCGTAAACACATTGACAGGCTTCTATGGCTACACCTTC. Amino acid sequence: CSVNTLTGFYGYTF.

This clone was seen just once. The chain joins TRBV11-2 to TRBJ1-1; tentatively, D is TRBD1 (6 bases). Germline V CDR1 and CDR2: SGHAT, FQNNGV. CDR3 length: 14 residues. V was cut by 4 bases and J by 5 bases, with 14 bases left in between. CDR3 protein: CASSSDSIHTEAFF. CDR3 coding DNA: TGTGCCAGCAGCTCGGACAGTATACATACTGAAGCTTTCTTT.

CDR3 bases: TGTGCCAGCAGTCCGTTACCCAGCGCCCGGTCTAATGAAAAACTGTTTTTT. This gives the protein CASSPLPSARSNEKLFF. The rearrangement links TRBV27 to TRBJ1-4, with no clear D. The CDR3 has 17 amino acids. CDR1 and CDR2 (germline): MNHEY, SMNVEV (reference sequence). The V end was cut by 5 bases, the J end by 3 bases, with 19 bases between.